Listed below are T cell receptor beta chains from one sample, sequenced in a study of T-cell memory formation after mild COVID-19. TCRdb redid the calling of the 5' RACE reads with MiXCR, one entry per CDR3 protein. The sample yields more than 450,000 distinct CDR3 sequences, about a sixth seen once. Sequencing used PBMCs or a T cell subset sorted from them (not recorded which). The receptors shown here come from an adult woman who had mild COVID-19 (a few samples of this study predate the infection). Cell type and time point are not known. CDR3s include the opening cysteine and the closing phenylalanine or tryptophan. A D gene is named only where the DNA matches it firmly. A row's size may be missing; if present it is once, few, many or a size class.

>TRBJ1-2|.|TRBV4-3|few
TGCGCCAGCAGCCAAGATCGGGGCTCGGACTATGGCTACACCTTC
CASSQDRGSDYGYTF
>TRBJ2-1|TRBD2|TRBV4-2|.
TGTGCCAGCAGCCAGGGACTAATCAATGAGCAGTTCTTC
CASSQGLINEQFF
>TRBJ2-3|.|TRBV20-1|.
TGCAGTGCTAGGGACATTAGCACAGATACGCAGTATTTT
CSARDISTDTQYF
>TRBJ1-1|.|TRBV10-3|few
TGTGCCATCAGTGAGTCGCACACCTCGAACACTGAAGCTTTCTTT
CAISESHTSNTEAFF
>TRBJ1-1|.|TRBV20-1|many
TGCAGTGCACCCGACACAAAGAACACTGAAGCTTTCTTT
CSAPDTKNTEAFF
>TRBJ2-7|TRBD2|TRBV3-1|many
TGTGCCAGCAGCCCCCGGACTAGCGGGGTCGGCGAGCAGTACTTC
CASSPRTSGVGEQYF
>TRBJ1-5|.|TRBV7-3|.
TGTGCCAGCAGCCTCGGACACCCCAATCAGCCCCAGCATTTT
CASSLGHPNQPQHF
>TRBJ2-7|TRBD2|TRBV19|.
TGTGCCAGTAGTAATATAGCGGGAGTAATCGAGCAGTACTTC
CASSNIAGVIEQYF
>TRBJ2-7|.|TRBV29-1|.
TGCAGCGTCGGGGAATACGAGCAGTACTTC
CSVGEYEQYF
>TRBJ2-2|TRBD2|TRBV7-2|few
TGTGCCAGCAGCTTGAACGGGGGGGCGAACACCGGGGAGCTGTTTTTT
CASSLNGGANTGELFF
>TRBJ2-5|TRBD2|TRBV10-3|few
TGTGCCACCCCGGCTAGCGGGGGGGAAGAGACCCAGTACTTC
CATPASGGEETQYF
>TRBJ2-5|TRBD2|TRBV19|few
TGTGCCAGTAGCCAGACTAGCGGGTTCGGGGAGACCCAGTACTTC
CASSQTSGFGETQYF
>TRBJ2-5|TRBD1|TRBV7-4|.
TGTGCCAGCAGCTCCGGGACAGGTTGTGGGGAGACCCAGTACTTC
CASSSGTGCGETQYF
>TRBJ2-1|TRBD2|TRBV7-2|.
TGTGCCAGCAGCGATAGCGGGGGGCCATCCTACAATGAGCAGTTCTTC
CASSDSGGPSYNEQFF
>TRBJ1-5|TRBD1|TRBV7-9|few
TGTGCCAGCAGCTTCCCGGGACAGGTTCAGCCCCAGCATTTT
CASSFPGQVQPQHF
>TRBJ2-4|.|TRBV25-1|few
TGTGCCATTTCCTCTAGGGTTAGCATTCAGTACTTC
CAISSRVSIQYF
>TRBJ2-5|TRBD1|TRBV6-5|few
TGTGCCAGCAGTTACTTGGGACAGCCCCAGGAGACCCAGTACTTC
CASSYLGQPQETQYF
>TRBJ2-2|TRBD2|TRBV6-5|few
TGTGCCAGCAGTTACTCGATGGGCGGGAGCTGGACCGGGGAGCTGTTTTTT
CASSYSMGGSWTGELFF
>TRBJ1-1|.|TRBV29-1|.
TGCAGCGTTGAAATCGGCACCAACACTGAAGCTTTCTTT
CSVEIGTNTEAFF
>TRBJ2-7|.|TRBV6-5|.
TGTGCCAGCATAGGGTCCCCCTCGACCTCCTACGAGCAGTACTTC
CASIGSPSTSYEQYF
>TRBJ1-3|TRBD1|TRBV9|many
TGTGCCAGCAGCGGCGGACAGGGGAGGCCTGGAAACACCATATATTTT
CASSGGQGRPGNTIYF
>TRBJ2-7|.|TRBV25-1|.
TGTGCCAGCAGAAGGGGCACCTACGAGCAGTACTTC
CASRRGTYEQYF
>TRBJ2-1|TRBD2|TRBV4-1|.
TGCGCCAGCAGCCAAGCCCTGGGCCTAGCGGAGAGCTCCTACAATGAGCAGTTCTTC
CASSQALGLAESSYNEQFF
>TRBJ1-5|.|TRBV6-5|.
TGTGCCAGCAGGGCGGGGAGCAATCAGCCCCAGCATTTT
CASRAGSNQPQHF
>TRBJ2-1|.|TRBV3-1|.
TGTGCCAGCAGCCAATCGTCGGGGGTTTGGGAGCAGTTCTTC
CASSQSSGVWEQFF
>TRBJ2-5|TRBD2|TRBV7-9|few
TGTGCCAGCAGCTTAGCGGCGACTAGCGGGGGAATCCAAGAGACCCAGTACTTC
CASSLAATSGGIQETQYF
>TRBJ2-1|TRBD1|TRBV5-4|few
TGTGCCAGCAGCTACGGGACAGGGGGGTACAATGAGCAGTTCTTC
CASSYGTGGYNEQFF
>TRBJ2-7|TRBD1|TRBV5-1|few
TGCGCCAGCAGCTTGGCTGTGGGACAGGGGGGCGAGCAGTACTTC
CASSLAVGQGGEQYF
>TRBJ2-2|.|TRBV12-3/TRBV12-4|.
TGTGCCAGCAGCCCCAGGACATTCGAACAAGACGGGGAGCTGTTTTTT
CASSPRTFEQDGELFF